Shown below are 17 T cell receptor beta chains from a single sample sequenced in a study of beta chain features in type 1 diabetes. What was sequenced were expressed TCRB transcripts, since all of the isolated RNA had been reverse transcribed. The repertoire was sequenced with immunoSEQ multiplex PCR; TCRdb's copy has only in-frame clones and lacks some. Of about 220,000 clones listed, about a tenth are singletons. Sequencing used central memory CD4+ T cells from blood. These receptors were collected from a man younger than 30 in good health.

This clone was detected a few times. The gene calls are TRBV30 and TRBJ2-4; 11 bases fit TRBD1. J was trimmed by 12 bases and V by 5 bases; bases with no gene match: 12. The CDR3 sequence is 14 residues long. Germline V gene data show CDR1 as GTSNPN and CDR2 as SVGIG (reference sequence). The CDR3 region is CAWAYGTGGLPQYF. The CDR3 DNA reads TGTGCCTGGGCCTACGGGACAGGGGGTCTACCTCAGTACTTC.

The chain joins TRBV6-4 to TRBJ1-2, with D unclear. The CDR3 is 16 amino acids. Per the germline V gene, CDR1 is MRHNA and CDR2 is SNTAGT. The ends were cut back, 6 bases at V and 2 bases at J, with 19 bases in the middle. CDR3 nucleotide sequence: TGTGCCAGCAGGCCGATGGCCCTTGGCGGGAACTATGGCTACACCTTC. Translating it yields CASRPMALGGNYGYTF.

This clone has more than one count but fewer than ten. The V call is TRBV6-1, the J call TRBJ2-1, with TRBD2 matching over 7 bases. Trimming at V came to 8 bases and at J to 6 bases, leaving 13 bases not matched to a gene. The CDR3 totals 15 residues. Per the germline V gene, CDR1 is MNHNS and CDR2 is SASEGT. This chain's CDR3 is CASSWAGEKGNEQFF. Here the CDR3 DNA reads TGTGCCAGCTCCTGGGCGGGAGAGAAGGGCAATGAGCAGTTCTTC.

The genes are TRBV25-1 and TRBJ2-3; D not resolved. CDR1 is MGHDK and CDR2 is SYGVNS in the germline V gene. This CDR3 is 13 amino acids long. V lost 5 bases and J lost 0, with 6 bases in between. CDR3 protein: CASSQTSTDTQYF. CDR3 bases: TGTGCCAGCAGTCAGACTAGCACAGATACGCAGTATTTT. Supplemented by reference TRBV25-1 and TRBJ2-3, the full variable domain reads EADIYQTPRYLVIGTGKKITLECSQTMGHDKMYWYQQDPGMELHLIHYSYGVNSTEKGDLSSESTVSRIRTEHFPLTLESARPSHTSQYLCASSQTSTDTQYFGPGTRLTVL.

The V call is TRBV10-3, the J call TRBJ2-1, with 8 bases lining up with TRBD2. CDR1 is ENHRY and CDR2 is SYGVKD in the germline V gene. J was trimmed by 7 bases and V by 8 bases; bases with no gene match: 10. The CDR3 sequence is 14 residues long. CDR3 sequence reads: CAISRTSLGNEQFF. CDR3 nucleotides: TGTGCCATCTCCCGGACTAGCCTAGGGAATGAGCAGTTCTTC.

This sequence joins TRBV29-1 and TRBJ2-7, with TRBD2 as a possible D gene (6 bases). The CDR3 spans 13 residues. CDR1 is SQVTM and CDR2 is ANQGSEA in the germline V gene. V was cut by 3 bases and J by 0 bases, with 9 bases left in between. The CDR3 region has the DNA TGCAGCGTTGACCTCGGGAGCTCCTACGAGCAGTACTTC. Translation gives CSVDLGSSYEQYF.

This chain joins TRBV11-3 and TRBJ2-7, with 11 bases matching TRBD2. Germline assignment: CDR1 SGHNT and CDR2 YENEEA. Losses at the gene ends were 1 base for V and 2 bases for J; bases not matched to a gene: 10. The CDR3 covers 18 residues. The CDR3 coding sequence is TGTGCCAGCAGCTTAGGTGCTAGCGGGAGGACCTCTCCCTACGAGCAGTACTTC. Translation gives CASSLGASGRTSPYEQYF.

This clone appeared a few times. The chain links TRBV9 to TRBJ2-2; the D gene is possibly TRBD1 (6 bases). Germline values: CDR1 SGDLS, CDR2 YYNGEE. CDR3 size: 15 residues. Trimming took 4 bases from V and 0 from J, leaving 10 bases between them. CDR3 in DNA: TGTGCCAGCAGCCTGACAGGATCGAACACCGGGGAGCTGTTTTTT. Residues: CASSLTGSNTGELFF.

This clone has a count of ten or more. The chain employs TRBV4-2 and TRBJ2-3, with TRBD2 matching 8 bases. The V gene end was trimmed by 0 bases and the J gene end by 1 base; junction bases not matched to a gene: 12. This CDR3 has 19 amino acids. CDR1 LGHNA and CDR2 YNFKEQ come from the germline V gene. The CDR3 sequence is CASSQDSPSLAVGTDTQYF. CDR3 nucleotide sequence: TGTGCCAGCAGCCAAGACTCCCCGTCACTAGCGGTGGGCACAGATACGCAGTATTTT.

J is TRBJ2-2 and V is TRBV9; 9 nucleotides line up with TRBD2. The CDR3 length is 14 residues. V shed 6 bases and J 6 bases; nucleotides not matched to a gene: 6. In germline, CDR1 is SGDLS, CDR2 YYNGEE. The CDR3 reads CASTGTSFPGELFF. The CDR3 DNA follows: TGTGCCAGCACCGGGACTAGCTTTCCCGGGGAGCTGTTTTTT.

The rearrangement joins TRBV9 to TRBJ1-3; D gene ambiguous. The CDR3 contains 16 residues. The germline gives CDR1 SGDLS, CDR2 YYNGEE. Trimming removed 4 bases at V and 4 bases at J, with 18 bases between. The CDR3 nucleotides are TGTGCCAGCAGCCCCCACCGGCTTTCATCCGGAAACACCATATATTTT. It translates to CASSPHRLSSGNTIYF.

The V gene is TRBV4-2, the J gene TRBJ2-4, with 9 bases identical to TRBD2. Germline V CDR1 and CDR2: LGHNA, YNFKEQ. The CDR3 totals 17 residues. Trimming took 1 base from V and 8 from J; bases not matched to a gene: 12. CDR3: CASSQVGIAGGPDIQYF. DNA for the CDR3: TGTGCCAGCAGCCAAGTCGGGATCGCGGGAGGGCCGGACATTCAGTACTTC.

The V and J genes are TRBV6-6 and TRBJ2-2; D may match TRBD1 or TRBD2 (6 bases each). The length of the CDR3 is 15 residues. In germline, CDR1 is MNHNY, CDR2 SVGAGI (reference sequence). Trimming removed 6 bases at V and 2 bases at J, with 13 bases between. This CDR3 is CASRPPGANTGELFF. In DNA form, the CDR3 reads TGTGCCAGCAGGCCCCCGGGGGCTAACACCGGGGAGCTGTTTTTT.

The rearrangement joins TRBV7-9 to TRBJ1-5; 9 nucleotides align to TRBD1. Germline V gene sequence: CDR1 SEHNR, CDR2 FQNEAQ (reference sequence). V dropped 1 base and J dropped 6; count of bases not matched to a gene: 7. This CDR3 has 16 residues. The CDR3 DNA follows: TGTGCCAGCAGCTTAGACGGGACAGGGATCGGTCAGCCCCAGCATTTT. Protein product: CASSLDGTGIGQPQHF.

This clone was seen a few times. This sequence joins TRBV20-1 and TRBJ1-1; D remains unclear. Germline-derived CDR1 and CDR2 are DFQATT and SNEGSKA (reference sequence). The ends were cut back, 6 bases at V and 1 base at J, with 6 bases in the middle. The CDR3 extends over 11 amino acids. The CDR3 sequence is CSATENTEAFF. In DNA, the CDR3 is TGCAGTGCAACAGAGAACACTGAAGCTTTCTTT.

This clone has a handful of counts. The V call is TRBV5-6, the J call TRBJ2-1; TRBD2 matches at 9 bases. Germline V lookup: CDR1 SGHDT, CDR2 YYEEEE. V trimming: 6 bases; J trimming: 2 bases; junction bases outside the gene matches: 6. The CDR3 is made up of 15 amino acids. CDR3 region: CASKDSGSAYNEQFF. The CDR3 nucleotides read TGTGCCAGCAAGGATAGCGGGAGCGCCTACAATGAGCAGTTCTTC.

This chain connects TRBV7-2 to TRBJ2-1, with D perhaps matching TRBD2 (5 bases). Between the trimmed V and J ends, which lost 5 bases and 7 bases, there was a span of 15 bases. This CDR3 has 14 amino acids. Germline lookup yields CDR1 SGHTA and CDR2 FQGNSA. Written as DNA, the CDR3 is TGTGCCAGCAGCCCACACTCCAGAGGGAATGAGCAGTTCTTC. Protein product: CASSPHSRGNEQFF.